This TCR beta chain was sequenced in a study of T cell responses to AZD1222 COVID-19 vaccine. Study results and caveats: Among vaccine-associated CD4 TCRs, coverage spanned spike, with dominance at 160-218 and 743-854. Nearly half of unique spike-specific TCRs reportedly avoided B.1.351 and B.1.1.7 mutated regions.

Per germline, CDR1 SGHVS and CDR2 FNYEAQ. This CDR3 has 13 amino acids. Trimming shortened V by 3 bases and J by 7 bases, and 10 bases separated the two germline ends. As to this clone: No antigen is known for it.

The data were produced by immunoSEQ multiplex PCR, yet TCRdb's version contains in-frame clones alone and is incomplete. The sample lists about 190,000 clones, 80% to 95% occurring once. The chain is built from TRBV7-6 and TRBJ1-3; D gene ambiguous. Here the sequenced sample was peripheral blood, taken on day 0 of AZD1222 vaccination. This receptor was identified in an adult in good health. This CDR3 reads CASSFDVWNTIYF. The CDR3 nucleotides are TGTGCCAGCAGCTTTGATGTTTGGAACACCATATATTTT.